The clone carrying this TCR beta chain was seen more than once but under ten times. What it recognizes is unknown. This sample was taken from a study of regulatory T cells in long-lasting Graves disease. CDR3 regions were amplified by Arm-PCR using iRepertoire HTBI primers to build TCR beta libraries. Each CDR3 protein is one row after TCRdb ran MiXCR on the multiplex PCR reads. Here the sample spans about 470,000 distinct CDR3 sequences, under 25% being singletons. Study-level points and caveats: Persistent patients shared 2,500 to 3,000 public clonotypes among themselves. Newly diagnosed patients shared fewer, at roughly 900. Favoring TRBV28, TRBJ1-2 and TRBJ2-5 was a feature seen in persistent disease. Patients with persistent Graves' had lower TCR diversity than newly diagnosed patients.

This sample's time point: persistent/refractory GD, antithyroid drugs over 5 years with positive TRAb. PBMC-extracted RNA yielded the TCR library. Recruitment took place at an endocrinology department in Xi'an, China. Losses at the gene ends were 5 bases for V and 3 bases for J; bases not matched to a gene: 9. This CDR3 spans 14 amino acids. The germline CDR1 and CDR2 sequences are DFQATT and SNEGSKA (reference sequence). The chain recombines TRBV20-1 with TRBJ2-5, with 7 positions matching TRBD1. Sequenced material: peripheral blood mononuclear cells (PBMCs), taken when the disease was refractory, from a patient treated with antithyroid drugs. The source is a female donor with Graves disease. The CDR3 is CSAPIRQGEETQYF. CDR3 bases: TGCAGTGCTCCAATTCGACAGGGCGAAGAGACCCAGTACTTC.